This T cell receptor beta chain was recorded in a study of control samples from healthy donors and cancer patients. This clone was recorded only once. Per germline, CDR1 SNHLY and CDR2 FYNNEI. The CDR3 has 14 residues. Trimming removed 5 bases from V and 1 base from J, with 11 bases in between. TCRdb keeps only in-frame clones here, not all; method: immunoSEQ multiplex PCR. The repertoire holds just under 80,000 clones, with around 90% as singletons. The clonotype was recovered from a woman aged 55 to 70 with head and neck cancer. The V and J genes are TRBV2 and TRBJ1-1; unclear D gene. Sequencing was done on a sample of PBMCs. CDR3 sequence (DNA): TGTGCCAGCAGTCGTGAAGCCTGGAACACTGAAGCTTTCTTT. It translates to CASSREAWNTEAFF.